Listed here are 32 T cell receptor beta chains from one sample, sequenced in a study of cytomegalovirus exposure and HLA in healthy donors. The PCR had 60 Vbeta and 13 Jbeta primers. TCRdb keeps only in-frame clones here, not all; method: immunoSEQ multiplex PCR. The sample includes some 180,000 clones, approximately 85% of them seen just once. Sequences were obtained from PBMCs. All receptors come from a man aged 25 to 40 in good health and CMV-seropositive.

This chain links TRBV5-8 with TRBJ2-7; D remains ambiguous. V lost 7 bases, J lost 3 bases, and 20 bases lay in between. The CDR3 totals 15 residues. CDR1 is SGHTS, CDR2 YDEGEE, per germline. This chain's CDR3 is CASGIQPLGFYEQYV. As DNA, the CDR3 is TGTGCCAGCGGAATTCAGCCCCTCGGGTTCTACGAGCAGTACGTC.

V usage is TRBV27 and J usage is TRBJ2-1; TRBD2 matches at 8 bases. J was trimmed by 3 bases and V by 5 bases; bases with no gene match: 6. CDR3 length: 15 residues. CDR1 is MNHEY, CDR2 SMNVEV, per germline (reference sequence). The CDR3 DNA reads TGTGCCAGCAGTCCTCTGCGGGAGGTCTACAATGAGCAGTTCTTC. It yields the protein CASSPLREVYNEQFF.

The CDR3 DNA reads as TGTGCCAGCAGTTACTCCCTGGGGAGCCTCAACTATGGCTACACCTTC. Translated, it gives CASSYSLGSLNYGYTF. The V gene is TRBV6-5, the J gene TRBJ1-2; no firm D call. V dropped 0 bases and J dropped 2 bases, with 13 bases sitting between them. The CDR3 runs 16 residues. The germline CDR1 and CDR2 sequences are MNHEY and SVGAGI.

The J gene is TRBJ2-7, the V gene TRBV30; 7 bases match TRBD1. This CDR3 has 14 amino acids. Trimming at V came to 8 bases and at J to 0 bases, leaving 10 bases not matched to a gene. Germline CDR1 and CDR2: GTSNPN and SVGIG (reference sequence). The CDR3 DNA reads as TGTGCCCTAGAGTGGACAGGTTCCTCCTACGAGCAGTACTTC. Translating it yields CALEWTGSSYEQYF.

This chain links TRBV13 with TRBJ2-7; 7 nucleotides align to TRBD2. This CDR3 comprises 15 residues. Germline loops: CDR1 PRHDT, CDR2 FYEKMQ (reference sequence). V shed 5 bases, J shed 0 bases, and the junction held 7 bases outside the gene matches. Here the CDR3 reads CASSPPSGSSYEQYF. DNA for the CDR3: TGTGCCAGCAGCCCTCCTAGCGGCAGCTCCTACGAGCAGTACTTC.

The sample holds many counts of this clone. The chain has TRBV6-1 and TRBJ2-7, with a possible D match to TRBD1 (6 bases). Germline CDR1 reads MNHNS; CDR2 reads SASEGT. The CDR3 runs to 15 residues. V lost 2 bases, J lost 3 bases, and 14 bases lay in between. The CDR3 bases are TGTGCCAGCAGTGAACTCCCTGACAGGAACTACGAGCAGTACGTC. As protein: CASSELPDRNYEQYV.

The rearrangement links TRBV6-1 to TRBJ2-3, with D uncertain. Germline CDR1 is MNHNS and CDR2 is SASEGT. The CDR3 is 13 residues long. Trimming removed 7 bases at V and 2 bases at J, with 10 bases between. CDR3 bases: TGTGCCAGCAAACGGGTTCACACAGATACGCAGTATTTT. Its translation: CASKRVHTDTQYF.

V and J are TRBV7-9 and TRBJ2-3; 9 positions match TRBD2. The CDR3 is made up of 15 amino acids. CDR1 SEHNR and CDR2 FQNEAQ come from the germline V gene (reference sequence). The V and J ends lost 4 bases and 2 bases, in that order; junction bases with no gene match: 4. CDR3 amino acids: CASSWVAGATDTQYF. DNA of the CDR3: TGTGCCAGCAGCTGGGTAGCGGGAGCCACAGATACGCAGTATTTT.

V usage is TRBV7-8 and J usage is TRBJ2-3, with D possibly matching TRBD2 (6 bases). Germline V CDR1 and CDR2: SGHVS, FQNEAQ. V dropped 1 base and J dropped 4 bases, with 9 bases sitting between them. The CDR3 is made up of 14 amino acids. CDR3 sequence (DNA): TGTGCCAGCAGCTTAGGATGGGGGGCAGATACGCAGTATTTT. Amino acids: CASSLGWGADTQYF.

The sample holds many counts of this clone. V usage is TRBV5-6 and J usage is TRBJ1-1, with no clear D. The CDR3 sequence is 17 residues long. Germline CDR1 is SGHDT and CDR2 is YYEEEE. Deletions cut 2 bases from V and 0 bases from J, with 17 bases between. The CDR3 DNA is TGTGCCAGCAGCTTCAGGCAGGCCCTGACCATGAACACTGAAGCTTTCTTT. Translating gives CASSFRQALTMNTEAFF. Combining the CDR3 with reference TRBV5-6 and TRBJ1-1 gives the whole variable domain DAGVTQSPTHLIKTRGQQVTLRCSPKSGHDTVSWYQQALGQGPQFIFQYYEEEERQRGNFPDRFSGHQFPNYSSELNVNALLLGDSALYLCASSFRQALTMNTEAFFGQGTRLTVV.

The chain links TRBV7-2 to TRBJ2-1, with 8 nucleotides matching TRBD2. The CDR3 loop spans 15 amino acids. Per germline, CDR1 SGHTA and CDR2 FQGNSA. The V segment lost 3 bases and the J segment 5 bases; nucleotides outside the gene matches: 6. As DNA, the CDR3 is TGTGCCAGCAGCTTCAGCGGGAGACCCGACAATGAGCAGTTCTTC. Translating gives CASSFSGRPDNEQFF. Using reference TRBV7-2 and TRBJ2-1 for the parts outside the CDR3, the full variable domain is GAGVSQSPSNKVTEKGKDVELRCDPISGHTALYWYRQSLGQGLEFLIYFQGNSAPDKSGLPSDRFSAERTGGSVSTLTIQRTQQEDSAVYLCASSFSGRPDNEQFFGPGTRLTVL.

CDR3 nucleotide sequence: TGTGCCAGCAGCTCCGATACAGGGTTGGACACTGAAGCTTTCTTT. Protein sequence: CASSSDTGLDTEAFF. The gene calls are TRBV7-2 and TRBJ1-1; TRBD1 might be the D (6 bases). Germline CDR1 SGHTA, CDR2 FQGNSA. V was trimmed by 4 bases and J by 3 bases, leaving 15 bases between them. The CDR3 sequence is 15 residues long.

This clone was counted a single time. The rearrangement links TRBV5-5 to TRBJ2-5; 8 nucleotides match TRBD2. The germline V gene encodes CDR1 SGHKS and CDR2 YYEKEE (reference sequence). This CDR3 spans 16 amino acids. Trimming cost V 2 bases and J 5 bases; bases outside gene matches: 11. In DNA, the CDR3 is TGTGCCAGCAGCTTCCCGCCCGGGGCTAGCGGGGAGACCCAGTACTTC. Encoded protein: CASSFPPGASGETQYF.

The chain combines TRBV11-2 with TRBJ1-2, with TRBD1 as a possible D gene (6 bases). The ends were cut back, 1 base at V and 4 bases at J, with 7 bases in the middle. Germline V lookup: CDR1 SGHAT, CDR2 FQNNGV. The CDR3 runs to 13 residues. The DNA of the CDR3 is TGTGCCAGCAGCTTAGGGGACACCTATGGCTACACCTTC. Translation gives CASSLGDTYGYTF.

There are a few counts of this clone. The V gene is TRBV6-6, the J gene TRBJ1-4; 9 positions agree with TRBD1. There are 15 residues in the CDR3. CDR1 and CDR2 from the germline V gene are MNHNY and SVGAGI (reference sequence). After removal of 7 bases from V and 5 bases from J, the junction contained 8 bases not matched to a gene. The CDR3 nucleotides are TGTGCCAGCACTAATACAGGGGGCATGAATGAAAAACTGTTTTTT. Translation gives CASTNTGGMNEKLFF.

This chain's CDR3 is CASSLGQFSNQPQHF. In DNA, the CDR3 is TGTGCCAGCAGCTTAGGACAGTTCAGCAATCAGCCCCAGCATTTT. The rearrangement joins TRBV6-5 to TRBJ1-5; D may be TRBD1 (6 bases). Trimming took 6 bases from V and 1 from J, leaving 13 bases between them. Germline assignment: CDR1 MNHEY and CDR2 SVGAGI. The CDR3 loop spans 15 amino acids.

This clone has a single count. The chain uses TRBV6-5 and TRBJ2-3; the D gene is possibly TRBD2 (6 bases). CDR1 and CDR2 from the germline V gene are MNHEY and SVGAGI. Trimming removed 2 bases at V and 2 bases at J, with 8 bases between. This CDR3 comprises 14 residues. For the CDR3, the DNA is TGTGCCAGCAGTTACGCGGGAAACACAGATACGCAGTATTTT. This codes for CASSYAGNTDTQYF.

The chain carries TRBV6-6 and TRBJ2-1, with TRBD2 identical over 10 bases. With 6 bases clipped from V and 10 bases from J, the junction kept 15 bases outside the gene matches. CDR1 is MNHNY, CDR2 SVGAGI, per germline (reference sequence). There are 16 residues in the CDR3. This CDR3 is CASRTSDFGLAAEQFF. CDR3 in DNA: TGTGCCAGCAGGACCTCTGACTTCGGACTAGCGGCAGAGCAGTTCTTC.

The chain employs TRBV11-2 and TRBJ1-1; possibly TRBD1 for D (6 bases). The CDR3 runs 13 residues. The germline V gene has CDR1 SGHAT and CDR2 FQNNGV. Deletions cut 5 bases from V and 7 bases from J, with 14 bases between. The CDR3 loop reads CASSRQGTREAFF. The CDR3 DNA reads TGTGCCAGCAGCCGCCAGGGGACCCGTGAAGCTTTCTTT.

This chain joins TRBV29-1 and TRBJ2-1; 8 nucleotides match TRBD2. The CDR3 spans 14 residues. Germline trimming cut 3 bases from V and 7 bases from J; bases unmatched to any gene: 8. CDR1 is SQVTM, CDR2 ANQGSEA, per germline. CDR3 nucleotide sequence: TGCAGCGTTGATTTTCCAGCGGGAGCTAATGAGCAGTTCTTC. Amino acids: CSVDFPAGANEQFF.

The CDR3 region has the DNA TGTGCCAGTAGTATGTTCGACAGGGACTATGGCTACACCTTC. The encoded protein is CASSMFDRDYGYTF. The chain employs TRBV19 and TRBJ1-2; 7 nucleotides agree with TRBD1. The CDR3 has 14 residues. V was clipped by 3 bases and J by 3 bases; unmatched bases: 4. CDR1 is LNHDA and CDR2 is SQIVND in the germline V gene (reference sequence). Full variable domain (rest looked up from reference TRBV19 and TRBJ1-2): DGGITQSPKYLFRKEGQNVTLSCEQNLNHDAMYWYRQDPGQGLRLIYYSQIVNDFQKGDIAEGYSVSREKKESFPLTVTSAQKNPTAFYLCASSMFDRDYGYTFGSGTRLTVV.

CDR3 bases: TGCGCCAGCAGCCCATTGCAGGGAACAGAGACCCAGTACTTC. Protein: CASSPLQGTETQYF. The chain employs TRBV5-1 and TRBJ2-5; tentative D call: TRBD1 (5 bases). Trimming stripped 4 bases from V and 4 bases from J, with 14 bases between. This CDR3 is 14 amino acids long. The germline V gene encodes CDR1 SGHRS and CDR2 YFSETQ. Complete variable domain (other parts from reference TRBV5-1 and TRBJ2-5): KAGVTQTPRYLIKTRGQQVTLSCSPISGHRSVSWYQQTPGQGLQFLFEYFSETQRNKGNFPGRFSGRQFSNSRSEMNVSTLELGDSALYLCASSPLQGTETQYFGPGTRLLVL.

V gene TRBV27 combines with J gene TRBJ1-2, with D possibly being TRBD1 (5 bases). The V and J ends lost 2 bases and 4 bases respectively, with 8 bases between them. Germline loops: CDR1 MNHEY, CDR2 SMNVEV (reference sequence). The CDR3 totals 13 residues. Here the CDR3 reads CASSLGTLYGYTF. CDR3 nucleotide sequence: TGTGCCAGCAGTTTAGGGACTCTCTATGGCTACACCTTC.

The chain recombines TRBV9 with TRBJ2-5; TRBD2 agrees at 10 bases. V lost 4 bases, J lost 2 bases, and 17 bases stayed unmatched. Germline assignment: CDR1 SGDLS and CDR2 YYNGEE. This CDR3 comprises 19 residues. For the CDR3, the DNA is TGTGCCAGCAGCTTACGCTTAACTCCGGGACTAGCGCAACAAGAGACCCAGTACTTC. It encodes CASSLRLTPGLAQQETQYF.

This chain uses TRBV7-3 with TRBJ2-7; 12 nucleotides agree with TRBD2. The CDR3 extends over 15 amino acids. The trim removed 5 bases at V and 6 bases at J, leaving 8 bases unmatched. Germline CDR1 and CDR2: SGHTA and FQGTGA. CDR3 in amino acids: CASSPYPSGRVEQYF. In nucleotides, the CDR3 is TGTGCCAGCAGCCCGTACCCTAGCGGGAGGGTCGAGCAGTACTTC.

The chain joins TRBV19 to TRBJ2-7; 10 bases line up with TRBD2. The CDR3 length is 14 residues. J was trimmed by 4 bases and V by 5 bases; bases with no gene match: 5. Germline V gene data show CDR1 as LNHDA and CDR2 as SQIVND (reference sequence). CDR3 in amino acids: CASSGVAGGYEQYF. CDR3 nucleotides: TGTGCCAGTAGTGGGGTAGCGGGAGGTTACGAGCAGTACTTC. Complete variable domain (other parts from reference TRBV19 and TRBJ2-7): DGGITQSPKYLFRKEGQNVTLSCEQNLNHDAMYWYRQDPGQGLRLIYYSQIVNDFQKGDIAEGYSVSREKKESFPLTVTSAQKNPTAFYLCASSGVAGGYEQYFGPGTRLTVT.

The V call is TRBV19, the J call TRBJ2-1, with 7 bases identical to TRBD2. Germline trimming cut 3 bases from V and 8 bases from J; bases unmatched to any gene: 10. Germline CDR1 LNHDA, CDR2 SQIVND (reference sequence). This CDR3 is built from 15 residues. The CDR3 here is CASSISTSVTDEQFF. The CDR3 DNA is TGTGCCAGTAGTATCAGCACTAGCGTCACAGATGAGCAGTTCTTC.

This clone was seen a single time. The rearrangement uses TRBV5-1 and TRBJ1-1; maybe TRBD1 (5 bases). CDR1 and CDR2 from the germline V gene are SGHRS and YFSETQ. CDR3 length: 14 residues. Deletions cut 2 bases from V and 1 base from J, with 9 bases between. The CDR3: CASSFLTGNTEAFF. CDR3 DNA sequence: TGCGCCAGCAGCTTCCTTACAGGGAACACTGAAGCTTTCTTT.

CDR3 protein: CATSRDRTTPNGYTF. The CDR3 DNA follows: TGTGCCACCAGCAGAGATCGTACGACACCCAATGGCTACACCTTC. This chain joins TRBV15 and TRBJ1-2; D gene ambiguous. Between the trimmed V and J ends, which lost 0 bases and 6 bases, there was a span of 14 bases. The CDR3 length is 15 residues. CDR1 and CDR2 from the germline V gene are LNHNV and YYDKDF (reference sequence).

The chain links TRBV6-1 to TRBJ1-2; D is undetermined. V lost 3 bases and J 8 bases, leaving 13 bases between the germline ends. CDR3 size: 13 residues. CDR1 MNHNS and CDR2 SASEGT come from the germline V gene. The CDR3 region is CASSELQAVGYTF. The CDR3 DNA sequence: TGTGCCAGCAGTGAGTTGCAGGCTGTCGGCTACACCTTC.

This clone showed up just a few times. The gene calls are TRBV5-6 and TRBJ2-1; perhaps TRBD1 as D (5 bases). The V and J ends lost 1 base and 5 bases respectively, with 10 bases between them. This CDR3 spans 14 amino acids. Germline-derived CDR1 and CDR2 are SGHDT and YYEEEE. CDR3 region: CASSLYRSNNEQFF. CDR3 nucleotides: TGTGCCAGCAGCTTGTACAGGTCCAACAATGAGCAGTTCTTC.

V gene TRBV2 combines with J gene TRBJ2-5, with no clear D. The V and J ends lost 8 bases and 5 bases respectively, with 9 bases between them. The CDR3 extends over 11 amino acids. CDR1 is SNHLY, CDR2 FYNNEI, per germline. CDR3 nucleotide sequence: TGTGCCAGCTCCCTATGGGAGACCCAGTACTTC. Translating it yields CASSLWETQYF.